This T cell receptor (beta chain) appears in the sequencing data of a study of TIL therapy for anti-PD-1-resistant metastatic lung cancer. Study overall: Half of patients were current or former smokers. Median tumor mutation burden was 1.5 mutations per megabase.

After removal of 4 bases from V and 5 bases from J, the junction contained 14 bases not matched to a gene. The V gene's germline CDR1 is SGHNT and CDR2 YYREEE (reference sequence). This CDR3 is 16 amino acids long. For this clone: No antigen is known for it.

Time point: pre-treatment sample, taken before nivolumab and TIL therapy. Study-level findings and limits: The cohort had more treatment-naive, never-smoker and oncogene-addicted patients than typical.

Sequencing used immunoSEQ v3. Sequencing depth was some 2 million read pairs for survey level, roughly 4.5-6.5 million for deep. Sequencing used immunoSEQ multiplex PCR; TCRdb keeps in-frame clones, though not all of them. The sample has 20,000 to 25,000 clones, about 71% seen once. The V and J genes are TRBV5-4 and TRBJ1-1, with 7 bases lining up with TRBD1. The sample here was blood, taken at baseline. The source of this sequence is a person aged 25 to 85 with non-small cell lung cancer. The CDR3 DNA reads TGTGCCAGCAGCATGTCTCAGGGGGGAGTGCAGACTGAAGCTTTCTTT. Translating it yields CASSMSQGGVQTEAFF.